This TCR beta chain was observed in a study of lymphopenia after photon versus proton radiotherapy. The CDR3 spans 15 residues. Trimming shortened V by 6 bases and J by 2 bases, and 16 bases separated the two germline ends. Germline-derived CDR1 and CDR2 are SGHAT and FQNNGV. Whole-study results and caveats: Relative stability marked proton patients; photon patients lost diversity and naive cells.

The repertoire was sequenced with immunoSEQ multiplex PCR; TCRdb's copy has only in-frame clones and lacks some. This sample yields 150,000 or so clones, of which approximately 91% are seen a single time; around 4.7% belongs to the top ten. A word on this clone: The antigen is undetermined.

The rearrangement links TRBV11-2 to TRBJ1-2; D call uncertain. The sequence was obtained from a man aged 50 to 60 with gastric cancer. The starting material was peripheral blood, obtained from a patient treated with photon-based radiotherapy. CDR3 protein: CASSAEAGWNYGYTF. In nucleotides, the CDR3 is TGTGCCAGCAGTGCGGAAGCAGGATGGAACTATGGCTACACCTTC.